This entry lists 16 T cell receptor beta chains sequenced from one sample in a study of cytomegalovirus exposure and HLA in healthy donors. With 60 Vbeta and 13 Jbeta primers, the PCR was carried out. The data were produced by immunoSEQ multiplex PCR, yet TCRdb's version contains in-frame clones alone and is incomplete. The sample contains a few hundred thousand clones, approximately 80% of which appear only once. The sequencing sample was made of PBMCs. The receptors here all came from a woman aged 40 to 55 in good health and CMV-seronegative.

This clone occurred once. The chain links TRBV9 to TRBJ2-7, with 11 bases lining up with TRBD1. The V gene end was trimmed by 4 bases and the J gene end by 5 bases; junction bases not matched to a gene: 5. The CDR3 sequence is 14 residues long. Germline CDR1 is SGDLS and CDR2 is YYNGEE. The DNA of the CDR3 is TGTGCCAGCAGCCCGGGACAGGGGGTCCACGAGCAGTACTTC. Translated, it gives CASSPGQGVHEQYF.

The chain recombines TRBV5-1 with TRBJ1-5; 8 nucleotides line up with TRBD1. The CDR3 is 15 amino acids. Germline trimming cut 4 bases from V and 4 bases from J; bases unmatched to any gene: 7. Germline V gene lookup returns CDR1 SGHRS and CDR2 YFSETQ. In DNA form, the CDR3 reads TGCGCCAGCAGCCCCGGGACAGGAGGTAATCAGCCCCAGCATTTT. This sequence encodes CASSPGTGGNQPQHF.

The rearrangement uses TRBV6-6 and TRBJ2-1, with 10 positions matching TRBD2. The V gene's germline CDR1 is MNHNY and CDR2 SVGAGI (reference sequence). J was trimmed by 4 bases and V by 10 bases; bases with no gene match: 10. There are 15 residues in the CDR3. The CDR3 DNA follows: TGTGCCACCCTTTGGGGTAGCGGGGGGTACAATGAGCAGTTCTTC. Its protein product is CATLWGSGGYNEQFF.

Comment on this clone: Germline is not matched at one junction end, which may reflect a read error. The rearrangement joins TRBV6-5 to TRBJ1-2, with D uncertain. The CDR3 covers 13 residues. Germline V gene data show CDR1 as MNHEY and CDR2 as SVGAGI. CDR3 amino acids: CASSPGLNYGYPF. The CDR3 DNA sequence: TGTGCCAGCAGTCCGGGTCTTAACTATGGCTACCCCTTC.

CDR3 amino acids: CASSEAQRKETQYF. CDR3 coding DNA: TGTGCCAGCAGTGAGGCCCAGCGGAAAGAGACCCAGTACTTC. The genes are TRBV2 and TRBJ2-5; D is perhaps TRBD2 (5 bases). Germline lookup yields CDR1 SNHLY and CDR2 FYNNEI. The CDR3 contains 14 residues. The V end was cut by 3 bases, the J end by 3 bases, with 11 bases between.

This rearrangement joins TRBV18 to TRBJ2-7; D remains unclear. The CDR3 consists of 12 residues. The germline gives CDR1 KGHSH, CDR2 LQKENI. The V gene lost 3 bases and the J gene lost 0 bases, with 3 bases spanning the gap. The CDR3 protein is CASSPNSYEQYF. The DNA of the CDR3 is TGTGCCAGCTCACCTAACTCCTACGAGCAGTACTTC.

The J gene is TRBJ2-3, the V gene TRBV7-9; TRBD2 aligns across 8 bases. CDR1 and CDR2 from the germline V gene are SEHNR and FQNEAQ (reference sequence). V was pared by 4 bases and J by 5 bases, with 11 bases of the junction left unmatched. The CDR3 length is 16 residues. DNA of the CDR3: TGTGCCAGCAGCTCCGTTCGGGGGGGGGAGAGAGATACGCAGTATTTT. Translation gives CASSSVRGGERDTQYF.

The genes are TRBV25-1 and TRBJ1-2; maybe TRBD1 (5 bases). The CDR3 has 12 residues. The germline gives CDR1 MGHDK, CDR2 SYGVNS. Trimming cost V 8 bases and J 7 bases, with 14 bases left between them. The CDR3 spells CASAGGGSGYTF. The CDR3, as DNA: TGTGCCAGCGCTGGTGGGGGGAGTGGCTACACCTTC.

J is TRBJ1-2 and V is TRBV4-2, with D possibly matching TRBD1 (5 bases). Trimming removed 0 bases at V and 0 bases at J, with 14 bases between. CDR3 length: 17 amino acids. The germline V gene encodes CDR1 LGHNA and CDR2 YNFKEQ. The CDR3 bases are TGTGCCAGCAGCCAAGAGTCTACGACAGTTTCTAACTATGGCTACACCTTC. Protein product: CASSQESTTVSNYGYTF.

This clone was picked up a small number of times. The chain has TRBV29-1 and TRBJ2-6; TRBD2 is a possible D gene (5 bases). Germline V lookup: CDR1 SQVTM, CDR2 ANQGSEA. The V gene lost 4 bases and the J gene lost 9 bases, with 13 bases spanning the gap. The CDR3 is made up of 13 amino acids. The CDR3 DNA reads TGCAGCGTTGCCCGCGGTAGCGACAACGTCCTGACTTTC. This encodes CSVARGSDNVLTF.

V gene TRBV27 combines with J gene TRBJ2-7, with TRBD1 as a possible D gene (5 bases). The germline CDR1 and CDR2 sequences are MNHEY and SMNVEV (reference sequence). The ends were cut back, 7 bases at V and 2 bases at J, with 12 bases in the middle. The CDR3 runs 13 residues. The CDR3 is CASTRGLAYEQYF. CDR3 DNA sequence: TGTGCCAGCACTAGGGGTTTAGCCTACGAGCAGTACTTC.

The genes are TRBV7-2 and TRBJ2-7; 8 bases agree with TRBD1. CDR3 length: 16 amino acids. Germline V gene data show CDR1 as SGHTA and CDR2 as FQGNSA. The V gene end was trimmed by 3 bases and the J gene end by 4 bases; junction bases not matched to a gene: 11. In nucleotides, the CDR3 is TGTGCCAGCAGCTTGGCCGCGACAGGGGTAATGTACGAGCAGTACTTC. It translates to CASSLAATGVMYEQYF.

This clone was observed a few times. J is TRBJ2-4 and V is TRBV15; D ambiguous. V was shortened by 4 bases and J by 6 bases, with 10 bases between the two germline ends. Germline V CDR1 and CDR2: LNHNV, YYDKDF (reference sequence). The CDR3 is made up of 13 amino acids. As DNA, the CDR3 is TGTGCCACCAGCACCCTGCAACTAAACATTCAGTACTTC. Translation: CATSTLQLNIQYF.

The chain joins TRBV7-6 to TRBJ2-3; 11 nucleotides agree with TRBD2. Germline V gene sequence: CDR1 SGHVS, CDR2 FNYEAQ. The CDR3 contains 16 residues. J lost 2 bases, V lost 5 bases, and 6 bases had no gene match. CDR3 DNA: TGTGCCAGCAGCCGTCTAGCGGGGGGCTCCACAGATACGCAGTATTTT. The encoded protein is CASSRLAGGSTDTQYF.

The genes are TRBV7-2 and TRBJ1-5; D unresolved. Per the germline V gene, CDR1 is SGHTA and CDR2 is FQGNSA. This CDR3 region has 13 residues. Deletions cut 7 bases from V and 6 bases from J, with 13 bases between. CDR3 region: CASTLTWSQPQHF. DNA of the CDR3: TGTGCCAGCACCCTAACCTGGAGTCAGCCCCAGCATTTT. Full variable domain (missing parts from reference TRBV7-2 and TRBJ1-5): GAGVSQSPSNKVTEKGKDVELRCDPISGHTALYWYRQSLGQGLEFLIYFQGNSAPDKSGLPSDRFSAERTGGSVSTLTIQRTQQEDSAVYLCASTLTWSQPQHFGDGTRLSIL.

The V call is TRBV5-6, the J call TRBJ2-4, with TRBD2 identical over 12 bases. J was trimmed by 2 bases and V by 7 bases; bases with no gene match: 4. CDR1 and CDR2 from the germline V gene are SGHDT and YYEEEE. This CDR3 is 15 amino acids long. The CDR3 DNA reads as TGTGCCAGCTTTCTAGCGGGGGGGCCCAAAAACATTCAGTACTTC. Protein: CASFLAGGPKNIQYF.